A single sample is the source of the 10 T cell receptor beta chains below, sequenced in a study of blood T cell repertoires in COVID-19. This table comes from immunoSEQ multiplex PCR, and its TCRdb copy is limited to in-frame clones, with some not included. Of approximately 180,000 clones in the sample, 85% to 90% are singletons; the top ten hold around 12%. The sample taken for sequencing was peripheral blood. The receptors derive from a woman aged 70 to 79 with COVID-19, enrolled during active disease.

V is TRBV9 and J is TRBJ2-1, with TRBD2 identical over 12 bases. The germline V gene encodes CDR1 SGDLS and CDR2 YYNGEE. V shed 0 bases and J 4 bases; nucleotides not matched to a gene: 8. This CDR3 has 18 residues. CDR3 DNA sequence: TGTGCCAGCAGCGTAGAGTCTAGCGGGAGGGGCCCGTACAATGAGCAGTTCTTC. This sequence encodes CASSVESSGRGPYNEQFF.

The V and J genes are TRBV7-2 and TRBJ1-6, with D uncertain. The germline CDR1 and CDR2 sequences are SGHTA and FQGNSA. V lost 1 base to trimming and J lost 0 bases, with 7 bases between them. This CDR3 has 16 residues. This CDR3 reads CASSLGASSYNSPLHF. CDR3 DNA sequence: TGTGCCAGCAGCTTAGGGGCGAGCTCCTATAATTCACCCCTCCACTTT.

This clone was recorded only once. The rearrangement uses TRBV4-1 and TRBJ1-6; D is ambiguous. In germline, CDR1 is MGHRA, CDR2 YSYEKL. The CDR3 sequence is 16 residues long. V was clipped by 3 bases and J by 10 bases, with 19 bases between them. DNA of the CDR3: TGCGCCAGCAGCCAGCCAATCAGCACGAGGAACTCACCCCTCCACTTT. Translated, it gives CASSQPISTRNSPLHF.

The chain recombines TRBV6-5 with TRBJ1-6; D not certain. The CDR3 is 15 amino acids. The germline V gene encodes CDR1 MNHEY and CDR2 SVGAGI. Trimming shortened V by 6 bases and J by 9 bases, and 18 bases separated the two germline ends. The CDR3 protein is CASSRAETAGSPLHF. In DNA form, the CDR3 reads TGTGCCAGCAGCCGAGCTGAGACCGCAGGTTCACCCCTCCACTTT.

The CDR3 loop is CASSIGQLNYGYTF. In nucleotides, the CDR3 is TGTGCCAGCAGCATCGGACAGCTTAACTATGGCTACACCTTC. This sequence joins TRBV5-4 and TRBJ1-2; perhaps TRBD1 as D (6 bases). Germline V CDR1 and CDR2: SGHNT, YYREEE (reference sequence). The V gene lost 4 bases and the J gene lost 1 base, with 11 bases spanning the gap. The CDR3 length is 14 residues.

The chain joins TRBV7-9 to TRBJ2-7; D possibly corresponds to TRBD2 (6 bases). The CDR3 loop spans 14 amino acids. V was shortened by 2 bases and J by 0 bases, with 8 bases between the two germline ends. Looked up from germline, CDR1 is SEHNR and CDR2 is FQNEAQ (reference sequence). The CDR3 loop is CASSLTRGSYEQYF. CDR3 nucleotide sequence: TGTGCCAGCAGCTTAACGCGGGGCTCCTACGAGCAGTACTTC.

V gene TRBV28 combines with J gene TRBJ2-1, with D possibly matching TRBD2 (6 bases). From germline, CDR1 is MDHEN and CDR2 SYDVKM. Deletions cut 5 bases from V and 4 bases from J, with 12 bases between. The CDR3 totals 14 residues. CDR3 loop: CASSLAGPYNEQFF. The CDR3 DNA reads TGTGCCAGCAGTCTGGCGGGACCTTACAATGAGCAGTTCTTC.

The chain employs TRBV7-9 and TRBJ2-1; the D gene could be TRBD1 or TRBD2 (9 bases each). The CDR3 has 18 amino acids. V was trimmed by 4 bases and J by 9 bases, leaving 28 bases between them. The germline V gene encodes CDR1 SEHNR and CDR2 FQNEAQ (reference sequence). The CDR3: CASSSGQGGTSRRSEQFF. For the CDR3, the DNA is TGTGCCAGCAGCTCGGGACAGGGAGGGACTAGCCGACGTAGTGAGCAGTTCTTC.

The V and J genes are TRBV29-1 and TRBJ2-5; tentative D call: TRBD2 (6 bases). This CDR3 has 15 residues. Deletions cut 1 base from V and 0 bases from J, with 12 bases between. The V gene's germline CDR1 is SQVTM and CDR2 ANQGSEA. The CDR3 spells CSVEGGRGYQETQYF. CDR3 bases: TGCAGCGTTGAAGGGGGCCGGGGGTACCAAGAGACCCAGTACTTC.

V and J are TRBV28 and TRBJ2-2; 12 bases fit TRBD2. CDR1 is MDHEN and CDR2 is SYDVKM in the germline V gene. J lost 9 bases, V lost 2 bases, and 19 bases had no gene match. The length of the CDR3 is 20 residues. The CDR3 DNA sequence: TGTGCCAGCAGTTTAGTCCTGAGGACTAGCGGGACCGGGCCAGGTCGGGAGCTGTTTTTT. It encodes CASSLVLRTSGTGPGRELFF.